A single sample is the source of the 9 T cell receptor beta chains below, sequenced in a study of blood T cell repertoires in COVID-19. Measured with immunoSEQ multiplex PCR; TCRdb has only the in-frame clones, and not every one. The data contain 180,000 or so clones, 70% to 90% of them singletons. Material for sequencing was PBMCs or T cells enriched from blood (not recorded which). All receptors come from a woman younger than 35 who had recovered from COVID-19.

The chain couples TRBV7-3 to TRBJ2-1; D perhaps matches TRBD2 (6 bases). Germline V lookup: CDR1 SGHTA, CDR2 FQGTGA. Trimming removed 1 base from V and 3 bases from J, with 10 bases in between. This CDR3 contains 15 residues. The CDR3 loop reads CASSLRVSGYNEQFF. CDR3 sequence (DNA): TGTGCCAGCAGCTTAAGGGTTAGCGGCTACAATGAGCAGTTCTTC.

The chain uses TRBV6-1 and TRBJ2-7; 8 nucleotides agree with TRBD2. From germline, CDR1 is MNHNS and CDR2 SASEGT. V was pared by 3 bases and J by 1 base, with 5 bases of the junction left unmatched. The CDR3 is made up of 15 amino acids. CDR3 DNA: TGTGCCAGCAGTGAGGTGCGGGAGGCATCCTACGAGCAGTACTTC. Residues: CASSEVREASYEQYF.

This clone was seen a handful of times. The rearrangement uses TRBV27 and TRBJ2-2, with D unclear. Trimming took 5 bases from V and 0 from J, leaving 7 bases between them. The CDR3 contains 14 residues. Germline V gene data show CDR1 as MNHEY and CDR2 as SMNVEV (reference sequence). DNA for the CDR3: TGTGCCAGCAGTGCACAGTCGAACACCGGGGAGCTGTTTTTT. As protein: CASSAQSNTGELFF.

J is TRBJ1-1 and V is TRBV7-3; 7 bases match TRBD1. CDR3 length equals 13 residues. V was clipped by 9 bases and J by 9 bases; unmatched bases: 13. Germline CDR1 and CDR2: SGHTA and FQGTGA. CDR3 nucleotide sequence: TGTGCCAGAAGGGTATATAGGGGGCGAAAAGCTTTCTTT. It codes for CARRVYRGRKAFF.

The gene calls are TRBV5-6 and TRBJ2-1; 8 bases are a match to TRBD2. The V segment lost 0 bases and the J segment 6 bases; nucleotides outside the gene matches: 8. Germline V gene lookup returns CDR1 SGHDT and CDR2 YYEEEE. This CDR3 comprises 16 residues. The CDR3 loop is CASSLAGGRRVNEQFF. The CDR3 nucleotides are TGTGCCAGCAGCTTGGCCGGCGGGAGGAGGGTCAATGAGCAGTTCTTC. Looking up the rest from reference TRBV5-6 and TRBJ2-1 gives the full variable domain: DAGVTQSPTHLIKTRGQQVTLRCSPKSGHDTVSWYQQALGQGPQFIFQYYEEEERQRGNFPDRFSGHQFPNYSSELNVNALLLGDSALYLCASSLAGGRRVNEQFFGPGTRLTVL.

The chain joins TRBV5-1 to TRBJ2-1; 15 bases fit TRBD2. With 5 bases clipped from V and 8 bases from J, the junction kept 8 bases outside the gene matches. This CDR3 has 16 amino acids. CDR1 SGHRS and CDR2 YFSETQ come from the germline V gene. The CDR3 loop is CASSNGTSGRRYEQFF. The DNA for the CDR3 is TGCGCCAGCAGTAACGGGACTAGCGGGAGGAGGTATGAGCAGTTCTTC.

The chain joins TRBV29-1 to TRBJ2-3; 8 bases align to TRBD1. Germline loops: CDR1 SQVTM, CDR2 ANQGSEA. V was clipped by 5 bases and J by 1 base; unmatched bases: 2. This CDR3 is built from 13 residues. CDR3 bases: TGCAGCGTTCCGGGACAGGGCACAGATACGCAGTATTTT. Amino acid sequence: CSVPGQGTDTQYF.

This clone has more than one count but fewer than ten. This rearrangement joins TRBV7-9 to TRBJ1-1, with no clear D. The V end was cut by 4 bases, the J end by 8 bases, with 11 bases between. Looked up from germline, CDR1 is SEHNR and CDR2 is FQNEAQ (reference sequence). This CDR3 has 12 residues. The CDR3 loop reads CASSSSPLEAFF. CDR3 nucleotides: TGTGCCAGCAGCTCTTCCCCCCTAGAAGCTTTCTTT.

The rearrangement uses TRBV4-2 and TRBJ2-1, with 11 bases lining up with TRBD2. Trimming took 7 bases from V and 8 from J; bases not matched to a gene: 10. The CDR3 is made up of 15 amino acids. Germline values: CDR1 LGHNA, CDR2 YNFKEQ. The CDR3 reads CASNRPSGRLHEQFF. DNA for the CDR3: TGTGCCAGCAATCGGCCTAGCGGGAGGCTTCATGAGCAGTTCTTC.